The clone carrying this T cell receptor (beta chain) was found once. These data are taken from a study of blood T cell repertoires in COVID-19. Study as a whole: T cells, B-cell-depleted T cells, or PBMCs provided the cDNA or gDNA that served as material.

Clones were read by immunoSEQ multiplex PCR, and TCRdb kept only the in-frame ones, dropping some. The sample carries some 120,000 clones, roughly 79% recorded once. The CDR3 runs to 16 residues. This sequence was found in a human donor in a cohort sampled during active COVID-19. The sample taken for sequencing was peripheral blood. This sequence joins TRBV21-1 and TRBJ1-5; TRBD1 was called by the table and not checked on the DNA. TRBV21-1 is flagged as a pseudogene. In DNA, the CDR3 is TGTGCCATTTTTTGGAGGGACAGGGATAGCAATCAGCCCCAGCATTTT. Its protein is CAIFWRDRDSNQPQHF.